The source of this TCR beta chain is a study of type 1 regulatory T cells. Study details: This in vitro CD4 product, T-allo10, is enriched for Tr1 cells and alloantigen-specific.

V lost 4 bases to trimming and J lost 4 bases; unmatched junction nucleotides: 9. This CDR3 is 15 amino acids long. Germline CDR1 and CDR2: SEHNR and FQNEAQ (reference sequence). TCRdb reprocessed the reads with MiXCR, giving one entry per CDR3 protein. The sample lists about 100,000 distinct CDR3 sequences, roughly 30% seen once, with about 2.4% in the top ten. This clonotype has only a few counts. V usage is TRBV7-9 and J usage is TRBJ2-5, with 7 bases identical to TRBD2. The sequencing sample was made of CD4+ T cells, either the whole sample or a sorted fraction (not recorded which). The TCR was taken from a human donor in good health. CDR3: CASSSGRALLETQYF. The CDR3 nucleotides are TGTGCCAGCAGCTCGGGGAGGGCCCTTCTAGAGACCCAGTACTTC.